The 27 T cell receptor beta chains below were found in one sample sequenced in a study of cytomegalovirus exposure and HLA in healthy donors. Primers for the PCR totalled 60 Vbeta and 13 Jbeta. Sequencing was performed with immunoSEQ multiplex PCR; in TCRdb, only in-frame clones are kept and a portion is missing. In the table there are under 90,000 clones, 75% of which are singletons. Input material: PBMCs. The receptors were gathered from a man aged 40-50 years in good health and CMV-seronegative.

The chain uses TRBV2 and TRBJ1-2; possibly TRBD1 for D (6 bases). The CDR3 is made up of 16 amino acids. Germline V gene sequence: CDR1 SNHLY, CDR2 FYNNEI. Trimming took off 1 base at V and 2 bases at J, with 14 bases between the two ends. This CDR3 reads CASSEESGTMNYGYTF. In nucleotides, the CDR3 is TGTGCCAGCAGTGAAGAGTCGGGGACAATGAACTATGGCTACACCTTC.

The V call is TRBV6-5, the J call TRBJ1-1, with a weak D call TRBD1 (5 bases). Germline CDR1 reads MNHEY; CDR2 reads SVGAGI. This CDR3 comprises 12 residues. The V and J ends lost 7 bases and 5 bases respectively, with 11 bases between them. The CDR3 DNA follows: TGTGCCAGCATAAGGGGCTGGACTGAAGCTTTCTTT. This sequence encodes CASIRGWTEAFF.

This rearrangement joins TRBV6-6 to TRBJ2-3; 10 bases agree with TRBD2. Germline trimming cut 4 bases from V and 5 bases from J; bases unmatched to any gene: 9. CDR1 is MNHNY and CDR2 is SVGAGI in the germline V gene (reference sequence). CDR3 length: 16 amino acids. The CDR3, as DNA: TGTGCCAGCAGTTTGGCTAGCGGGAGTGATATAGATACGCAGTATTTT. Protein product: CASSLASGSDIDTQYF.

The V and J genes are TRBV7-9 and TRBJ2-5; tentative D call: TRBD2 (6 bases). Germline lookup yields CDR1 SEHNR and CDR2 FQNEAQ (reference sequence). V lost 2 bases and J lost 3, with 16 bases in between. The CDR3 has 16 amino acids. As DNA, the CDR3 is TGTGCCAGCAGCTTATTAGGTCGCGGGATTGAAGAGACCCAGTACTTC. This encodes CASSLLGRGIEETQYF. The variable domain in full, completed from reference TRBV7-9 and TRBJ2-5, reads DTGVSQNPRHKITKRGQNVTFRCDPISEHNRLYWYRQTLGQGPEFLTYFQNEAQLEKSRLLSDRFSAERPKGSFSTLEIQRTEQGDSAMYLCASSLLGRGIEETQYFGPGTRLLVL.

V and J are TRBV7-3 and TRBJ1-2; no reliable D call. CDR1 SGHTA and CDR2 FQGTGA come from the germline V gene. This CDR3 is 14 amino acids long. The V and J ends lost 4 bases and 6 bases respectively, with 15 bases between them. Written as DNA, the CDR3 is TGTGCCAGCAGCTCAGAGGGTTTGGAGGATGGCTACACCTTC. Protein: CASSSEGLEDGYTF.

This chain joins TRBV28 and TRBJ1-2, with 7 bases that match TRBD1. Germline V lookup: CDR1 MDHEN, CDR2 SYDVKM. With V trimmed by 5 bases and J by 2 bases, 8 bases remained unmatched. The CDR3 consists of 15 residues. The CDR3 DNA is TGTGCCAGCAGTCCCTTGCAGACAGGGAACTATGGCTACACCTTC. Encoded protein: CASSPLQTGNYGYTF.

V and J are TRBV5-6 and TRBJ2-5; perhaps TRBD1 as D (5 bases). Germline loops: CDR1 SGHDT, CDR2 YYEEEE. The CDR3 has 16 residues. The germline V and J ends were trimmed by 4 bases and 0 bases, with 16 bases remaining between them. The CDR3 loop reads CASSRKQEPYQETQYF. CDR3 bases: TGTGCCAGCAGCCGCAAACAGGAACCGTACCAAGAGACCCAGTACTTC.

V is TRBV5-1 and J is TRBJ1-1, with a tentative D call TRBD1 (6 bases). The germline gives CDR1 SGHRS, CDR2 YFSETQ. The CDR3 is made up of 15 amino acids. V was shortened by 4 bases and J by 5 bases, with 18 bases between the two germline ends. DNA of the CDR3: TGCGCCAGCAGCCTCGACACAGGGATGGAGACTGAAGCTTTCTTT. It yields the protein CASSLDTGMETEAFF.

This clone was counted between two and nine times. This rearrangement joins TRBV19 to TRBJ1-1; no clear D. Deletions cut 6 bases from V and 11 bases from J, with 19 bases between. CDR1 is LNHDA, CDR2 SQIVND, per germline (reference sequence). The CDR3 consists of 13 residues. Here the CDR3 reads CASRITEAAEAFF. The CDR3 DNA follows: TGTGCCAGTAGAATAACTGAGGCGGCCGAGGCTTTCTTT. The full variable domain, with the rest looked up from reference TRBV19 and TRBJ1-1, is DGGITQSPKYLFRKEGQNVTLSCEQNLNHDAMYWYRQDPGQGLRLIYYSQIVNDFQKGDIAEGYSVSREKKESFPLTVTSAQKNPTAFYLCASRITEAAEAFFGQGTRLTVV.

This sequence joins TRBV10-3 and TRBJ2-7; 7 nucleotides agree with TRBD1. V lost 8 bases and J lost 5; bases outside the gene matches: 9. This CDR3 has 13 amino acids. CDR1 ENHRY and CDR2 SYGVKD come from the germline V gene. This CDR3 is CAICPGTEHEQYF. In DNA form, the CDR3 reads TGTGCCATCTGCCCCGGGACAGAACACGAGCAGTACTTC.

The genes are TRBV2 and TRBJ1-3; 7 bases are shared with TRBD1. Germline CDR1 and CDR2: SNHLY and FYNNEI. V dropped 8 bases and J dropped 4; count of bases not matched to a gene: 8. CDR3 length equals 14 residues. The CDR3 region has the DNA TGTGCCAGCGCCGACAGGGCGTCCGGAAACACCATATATTTT. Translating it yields CASADRASGNTIYF.

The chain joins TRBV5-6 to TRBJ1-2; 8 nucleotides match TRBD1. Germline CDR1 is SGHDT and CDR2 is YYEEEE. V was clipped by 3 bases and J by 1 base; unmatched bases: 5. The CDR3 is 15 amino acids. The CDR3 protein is CASSSTGGGNYGYTF. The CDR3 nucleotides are TGTGCCAGCAGCTCAACAGGGGGAGGTAACTATGGCTACACCTTC.

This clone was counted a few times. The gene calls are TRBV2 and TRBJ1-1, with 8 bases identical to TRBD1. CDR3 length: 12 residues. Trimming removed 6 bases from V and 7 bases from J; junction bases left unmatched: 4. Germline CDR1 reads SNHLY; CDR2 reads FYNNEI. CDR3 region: CASRGQGVEAFF. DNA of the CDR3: TGTGCCAGCAGAGGACAGGGCGTTGAAGCTTTCTTT.

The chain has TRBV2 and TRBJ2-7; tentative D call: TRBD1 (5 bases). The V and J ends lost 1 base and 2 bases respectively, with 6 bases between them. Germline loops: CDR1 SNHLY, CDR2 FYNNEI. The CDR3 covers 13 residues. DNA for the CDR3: TGTGCCAGCAGTGAAGGCAGGGCCTACGAGCAGTACTTC. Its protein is CASSEGRAYEQYF.

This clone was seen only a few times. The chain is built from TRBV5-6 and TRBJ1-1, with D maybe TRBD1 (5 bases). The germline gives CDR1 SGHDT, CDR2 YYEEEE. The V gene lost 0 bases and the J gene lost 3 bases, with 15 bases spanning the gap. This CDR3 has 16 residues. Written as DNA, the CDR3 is TGTGCCAGCAGCTTGGACAGGACCCCGGGGGACACTGAAGCTTTCTTT. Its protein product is CASSLDRTPGDTEAFF.

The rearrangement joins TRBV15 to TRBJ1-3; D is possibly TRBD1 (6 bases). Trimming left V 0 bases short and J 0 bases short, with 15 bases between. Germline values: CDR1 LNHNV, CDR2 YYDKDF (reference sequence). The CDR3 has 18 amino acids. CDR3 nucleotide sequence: TGTGCCACCAGCAGAGATTTCCCAGGGGCGAACTCTGGAAACACCATATATTTT. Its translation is CATSRDFPGANSGNTIYF.

The CDR3 sequence is CASSRMTGSDKNTEAFF. The CDR3 DNA follows: TGCGCCAGCAGCCGAATGACAGGGTCTGACAAGAACACTGAAGCTTTCTTT. V gene TRBV5-1 combines with J gene TRBJ1-1, with 7 bases matching TRBD1. There are 17 residues in the CDR3. Unmatched junction bases numbered 13, after V lost 4 bases and J lost 1 base. Germline V CDR1 and CDR2: SGHRS, YFSETQ.

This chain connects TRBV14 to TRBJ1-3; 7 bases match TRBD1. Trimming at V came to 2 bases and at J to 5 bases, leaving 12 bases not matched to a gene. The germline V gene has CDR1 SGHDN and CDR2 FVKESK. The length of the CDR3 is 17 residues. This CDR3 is CASSQQRQGLGRNTIYF. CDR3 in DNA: TGTGCCAGCAGCCAACAAAGACAGGGTTTAGGTCGAAACACCATATATTTT.

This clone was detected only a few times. DNA of the CDR3: TGTGCCTGGACTCGGACAGGGTATATGAACACTGAAGCTTTCTTT. Translating it yields CAWTRTGYMNTEAFF. The chain couples TRBV30 to TRBJ1-1; TRBD1 agrees at 8 bases. In germline, CDR1 is GTSNPN, CDR2 SVGIG (reference sequence). V was clipped by 4 bases and J by 0 bases; unmatched bases: 7. This CDR3 spans 15 amino acids.

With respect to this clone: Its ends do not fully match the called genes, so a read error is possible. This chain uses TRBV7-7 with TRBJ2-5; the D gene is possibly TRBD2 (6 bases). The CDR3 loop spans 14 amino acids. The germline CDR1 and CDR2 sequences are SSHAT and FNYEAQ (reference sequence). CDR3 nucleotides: TGTGCTAGCAGCTTAGCTGGGGGGAAAGAGACCCAGTACTTC. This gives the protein CASSLAGGKETQYF.

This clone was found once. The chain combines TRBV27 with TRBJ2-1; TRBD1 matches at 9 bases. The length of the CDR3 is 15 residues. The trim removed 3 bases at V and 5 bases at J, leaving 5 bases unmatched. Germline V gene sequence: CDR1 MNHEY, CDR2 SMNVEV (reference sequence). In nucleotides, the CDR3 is TGTGCCAGCAGTTTGGGACAGGGCGCCCACAATGAGCAGTTCTTC. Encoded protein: CASSLGQGAHNEQFF.

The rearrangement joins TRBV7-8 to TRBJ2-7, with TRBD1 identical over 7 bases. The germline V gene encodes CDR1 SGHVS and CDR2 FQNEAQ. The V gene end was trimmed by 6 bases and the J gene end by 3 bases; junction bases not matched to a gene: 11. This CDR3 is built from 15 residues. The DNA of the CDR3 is TGTGCCAGCAGTTTGGTCCGGGACAGCTACTACGAGCAGTACTTC. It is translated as CASSLVRDSYYEQYF. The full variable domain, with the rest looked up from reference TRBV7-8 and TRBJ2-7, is GAGVSQSPRYKVAKRGQDVALRCDPISGHVSLFWYQQALGQGPEFLTYFQNEAQLDKSGLPSDRFFAERPEGSVSTLKIQRTQQEDSAVYLCASSLVRDSYYEQYFGPGTRLTVT.

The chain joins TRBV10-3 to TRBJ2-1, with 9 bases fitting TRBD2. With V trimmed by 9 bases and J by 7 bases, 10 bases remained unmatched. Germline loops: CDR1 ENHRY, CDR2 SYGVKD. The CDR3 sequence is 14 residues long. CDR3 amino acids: CAIAGTSPPNEQFF. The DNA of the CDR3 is TGTGCCATTGCAGGGACTAGCCCTCCTAATGAGCAGTTCTTC.

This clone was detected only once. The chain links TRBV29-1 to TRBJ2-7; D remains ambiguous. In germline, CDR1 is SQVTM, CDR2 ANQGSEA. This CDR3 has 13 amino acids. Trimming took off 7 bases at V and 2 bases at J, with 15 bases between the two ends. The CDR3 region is CSAGNIKPYEQYF. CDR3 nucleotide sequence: TGCAGCGCCGGTAATATCAAGCCCTACGAGCAGTACTTC.

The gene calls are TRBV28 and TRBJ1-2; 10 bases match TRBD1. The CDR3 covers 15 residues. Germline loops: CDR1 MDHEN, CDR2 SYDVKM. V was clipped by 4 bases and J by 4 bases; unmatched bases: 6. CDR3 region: CASSSRTGGPYGYTF. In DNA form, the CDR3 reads TGTGCCAGCAGTTCACGGACAGGGGGACCCTATGGCTACACCTTC.

CDR3 sequence (DNA): TGTGCCAGCACGCCCGAGGGGAACACTGAAGCTTTCTTT. Translating gives CASTPEGNTEAFF. V and J are TRBV2 and TRBJ1-1; D unclear. The CDR3 runs to 13 residues. V shed 7 bases and J shed 1 base, with 10 bases lying between them. The germline gives CDR1 SNHLY, CDR2 FYNNEI.

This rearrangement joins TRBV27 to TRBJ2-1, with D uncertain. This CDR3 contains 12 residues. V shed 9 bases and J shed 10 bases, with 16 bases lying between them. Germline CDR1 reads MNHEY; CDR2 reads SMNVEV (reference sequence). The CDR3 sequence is CASIPSSGEQFF. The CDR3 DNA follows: TGTGCCAGTATCCCCTCCTCCGGGGAGCAGTTCTTC.